The entry below gives a single T cell receptor beta chain sequence along with its context. The data were taken from a study of blood T cells in healthy people across ages. CDR1 is LNHDA and CDR2 is SQIVND in the germline V gene (reference sequence). Trimming removed 1 base at V and 2 bases at J, with 7 bases between. This CDR3 contains 14 residues. A J-beta primer mix and a sample-barcoded 5' primer were used in a second PCR of about 7 to 12 cycles. TCRdb called the 5' RACE reads again in MiXCR, with one record for every CDR3 protein. The sample shows approximately 800,000 distinct CDR3 sequences, about a quarter of them seen only once. The same data also went into a second study, on T cells of mothers and their children.

The source is a boy between 10 and 17 years old in good health. J is TRBJ2-3 and V is TRBV19; D is uncertain. The specimen sequenced was blood. This CDR3 reads CASSIVANTDTQYF. For the CDR3, the DNA is TGTGCCAGTAGTATAGTGGCGAACACAGATACGCAGTATTTT. The complete variable domain, with remaining parts taken from reference TRBV19 and TRBJ2-3, reads DGGITQSPKYLFRKEGQNVTLSCEQNLNHDAMYWYRQDPGQGLRLIYYSQIVNDFQKGDIAEGYSVSREKKESFPLTVTSAQKNPTAFYLCASSIVANTDTQYFGPGTRLTVL.